These 13 T cell receptor beta chains originate from one sample sequenced in a study of CD8+ T cells in alopecia areata. Described treatment: oral pan-JAK inhibitor, 5-10 mg twice daily. RNA extraction and reverse transcription yielded cDNA as sequencing template. Profiling relied on immunoSEQ multiplex PCR, and the TCRdb table lists in-frame clones only, not all of them. Of some 220,000 clones listed, 50% to 70% are singletons. The source material was CD4+ T cells sorted from blood, sampled at week 4, from a patient treated with tofacitinib. The source is a human donor with alopecia areata.

V and J are TRBV19 and TRBJ1-5; D not certain. Germline assignment: CDR1 LNHDA and CDR2 SQIVND (reference sequence). The CDR3 totals 15 residues. Trimming removed 4 bases from V and 0 bases from J, with 10 bases in between. The CDR3 DNA reads as TGTGCCAGTAGTACCCAAGGAAATAGCAATCAGCCCCAGCATTTT. It yields the protein CASSTQGNSNQPQHF.

The chain uses TRBV20-1 and TRBJ2-5; possibly TRBD2 for D (6 bases). The J call is uncertain, as TRBJ2-7 better fits the DNA end. The CDR3 loop spans 11 amino acids. CDR1 is DFQATT and CDR2 is SNEGSKA in the germline V gene (reference sequence). The DNA of the CDR3 is TGCAGTGCATCGCTAGCGAACGAGCAGTACTTC. As protein: CSASLANEQYF.

This clone was recorded only once. This sequence joins TRBV5-1 and TRBJ2-3; no reliable D call. V lost 2 bases and J 0 bases, leaving 13 bases between the germline ends. CDR1 and CDR2 from the germline V gene are SGHRS and YFSETQ. CDR3 length: 16 amino acids. In DNA, the CDR3 is TGCGCCAGCAGCTTTAGAGAACCCCCTAGCACAGATACGCAGTATTTT. Protein sequence: CASSFREPPSTDTQYF.

The chain employs TRBV5-1 and TRBJ2-1; 10 bases fit TRBD1. The CDR3 has 20 residues. With 4 bases clipped from V and 8 bases from J, the junction kept 24 bases outside the gene matches. CDR1 and CDR2 from the germline V gene are SGHRS and YFSETQ. The CDR3 spells CASSLSDRGRGATRGYEQFF. The CDR3 DNA is TGCGCCAGCAGCCTATCTGACAGGGGGCGCGGGGCAACGCGCGGTTATGAGCAGTTCTTC.

This clone was counted a single time. The chain links TRBV14 to TRBJ2-5, with no clear D. This CDR3 is built from 17 residues. Per germline, CDR1 SGHDN and CDR2 FVKESK. The V end was cut by 2 bases, the J end by 5 bases, with 21 bases between. The CDR3 DNA follows: TGTGCCAGCAGCCAACGGCTTGGGATGGGGATCGGGGAGACCCAGTACTTC. Translating it yields CASSQRLGMGIGETQYF.

This clone appeared a few times. The chain recombines TRBV25-1 with TRBJ2-2; no firm D call. The CDR3 loop spans 14 amino acids. Germline-derived CDR1 and CDR2 are MGHDK and SYGVNS. The V gene lost 1 base and the J gene lost 4 bases, with 7 bases spanning the gap. In DNA, the CDR3 is TGTGCCAGCAGTGAATTAACAAGCACCGGGGAGCTGTTTTTT. This gives the protein CASSELTSTGELFF.

The chain couples TRBV5-6 to TRBJ2-3; D remains unclear. Looked up from germline, CDR1 is SGHDT and CDR2 is YYEEEE. There are 13 residues in the CDR3. V was pared by 1 base and J by 4 bases, with 7 bases between. The CDR3 DNA reads TGTGCCAGCAGCTTGTGGTCGGCAGATACGCAGTATTTT. Translating gives CASSLWSADTQYF.

With respect to this clone: One junction end disagrees with the germline gene, perhaps due to a read error. The rearrangement joins TRBV15 to TRBJ1-2; TRBD1 matches 12 bases. Germline CDR1 is LNHNV and CDR2 is YYDKDF (reference sequence). This CDR3 comprises 14 residues. The CDR3 bases are TGTGCCACCAGCAGCCGCGGGACAGGGGGCCTACGCCTCTTC. Translated: CATSSRGTGGLRLF.

This clone appeared many times. The chain carries TRBV7-8 and TRBJ1-4; unclear D gene. The V end lost 1 base, the J end lost 0 bases, and 9 bases lay between the germline ends. Germline CDR1 SGHVS, CDR2 FQNEAQ. CDR3 length: 16 amino acids. The CDR3 region has the DNA TGTGCCAGCAGCTTAGACTTCCCAGCAACTAATGAAAAACTGTTTTTT. It encodes CASSLDFPATNEKLFF.

This clone has only one observation. The genes are TRBV7-9 and TRBJ1-5, with a weak D call TRBD1 (6 bases). The CDR3 length is 13 residues. The ends were cut back, 10 bases at V and 7 bases at J, with 17 bases in the middle. CDR1 and CDR2 (germline): SEHNR, FQNEAQ (reference sequence). The CDR3 DNA reads as TGTGCCACCCCGGGCAGGGGCAGACAGCCCCAGCATTTT. Amino acids: CATPGRGRQPQHF.

J is TRBJ2-2 and V is TRBV7-2; 10 nucleotides align to TRBD2. The CDR3 extends over 15 amino acids. V lost 4 bases, J lost 4 bases, and 3 bases stayed unmatched. Germline CDR1 and CDR2: SGHTA and FQGNSA. The CDR3 region has the DNA TGTGCCAGCAGCTCTACTAGCGGGGCCACCGGGGAGCTGTTTTTT. Protein product: CASSSTSGATGELFF.

The chain recombines TRBV21-1 with TRBJ2-1; the listed D gene, TRBD1, was not tested against the DNA. TRBV21-1 is a pseudogene locus. This CDR3 has 16 residues. The CDR3 DNA is TGTGCCAGCAGCAACACCGGGACAAGCTCCTACAATGAGCAGTTCTTC. It translates to CASSNTGTSSYNEQFF.

The chain carries TRBV2 and TRBJ2-2; D possibly corresponds to TRBD1 (6 bases). The CDR3 sequence is 15 residues long. CDR1 is SNHLY and CDR2 is FYNNEI in the germline V gene. V gave up 4 bases and J gave up 5 bases, with 14 bases separating them. CDR3 region: CASSGVTGKTGELFF. CDR3 nucleotide sequence: TGTGCCAGCAGTGGAGTGACAGGAAAAACCGGGGAGCTGTTTTTT.